The clone carrying this T cell receptor (beta chain) was seen many times. What it binds is unknown. This sample is drawn from a study of T cell repertoires in cytomegalovirus infection. TCRdb re-called the reads through MiXCR, storing one row per CDR3 protein. This table holds more than 110,000 distinct CDR3 sequences, roughly 32% found once. Study outcomes and limitations: The response measured ex vivo was dominated by TCR beta clonotypes (HLA-C-restricted and CMV-specific). Carriers of CMV and the relevant HLA type were discriminated by public TCR beta frequency.

Looked up from germline, CDR1 is SGHVS and CDR2 is FNYEAQ. Germline trimming cut 3 bases from V and 1 base from J; bases unmatched to any gene: 3. The CDR3 sequence is 15 residues long. This clonotype was obtained from a human donor in good health (CMV status not recorded). Some clones in this sample may be carry-over from other donors' samples. The sample was CD8+ T cells from cultured PBMCs, taken from culture after CMV antigen stimulation. The chain couples TRBV7-6 to TRBJ2-1, with 7 bases identical to TRBD1. CDR3: CASSFSGGSYNEQFF. The CDR3, as DNA: TGTGCCAGCAGCTTCTCAGGGGGATCCTACAATGAGCAGTTCTTC.